These T cell receptor beta chains were read from a single sample in a study of blood T cell repertoires in COVID-19. The table came from immunoSEQ multiplex PCR; TCRdb's copy has only in-frame clones and leaves some out. The repertoire holds a few hundred thousand clones, with under 90% as singletons. Sequencing was performed on peripheral blood. These receptors were collected from a man aged 50 to 60 with acute or convalescent COVID-19. The CDR3 runs from the conserved cysteine through the conserved F or W. D genes are given only for firm matches. Size values are once, few and many counts, or a class for expanded clones, and some rows have none.

cdr3_nt: TGTGCCAGCAGTTACTATGGGGGCTTGGAAGCCTATGGCTACACCTTC; cdr3_aa: CASSYYGGLEAYGYTF; j_call: TRBJ1-2; clone_size: NA; d_call: NA; v_call: TRBV6-5
cdr3_nt: TGTGCCAGCAGTTACGAGCTAGCGGGGGTTGCAGATACGCAGTATTTT; cdr3_aa: CASSYELAGVADTQYF; j_call: TRBJ2-3; clone_size: few; d_call: TRBD2; v_call: TRBV6-6
cdr3_nt: TGTGCCAGCAGTTCCTACGGGACAGAACTCTACGAGCAGTACTTC; cdr3_aa: CASSSYGTELYEQYF; j_call: TRBJ2-7; clone_size: NA; d_call: TRBD1; v_call: TRBV27
cdr3_nt: TGTGCCAGCAGCGAACACCCCCCTCCTTACAATGAGCAGTTCTTC; cdr3_aa: CASSEHPPPYNEQFF; j_call: TRBJ2-1; clone_size: NA; d_call: NA; v_call: TRBV11-3
cdr3_nt: TGTGCCAGCAGCTTGGCCGGGGAGAGAGCGGCTGAAGCTTTCTTT; cdr3_aa: CASSLAGERAAEAFF; j_call: TRBJ1-1; clone_size: NA; d_call: NA; v_call: TRBV5-6
cdr3_nt: TGTGCCAGCTCACCAGCGGGGGGGTATTACGAGCAGTACTTC; cdr3_aa: CASSPAGGYYEQYF; j_call: TRBJ2-7; clone_size: once; d_call: TRBD2; v_call: TRBV18
cdr3_nt: TGTGCCAGCAGCGGTCCCGGGACAGGGACACAGCCCCAGCATTTT; cdr3_aa: CASSGPGTGTQPQHF; j_call: TRBJ1-5; clone_size: NA; d_call: TRBD1; v_call: TRBV7-9
cdr3_nt: TGTGCTAGTGGTCGCGGTAGCGGGGGTACCACAGATACGCAGTATTTT; cdr3_aa: CASGRGSGGTTDTQYF; j_call: TRBJ2-3; clone_size: few; d_call: TRBD2; v_call: TRBV12-5
cdr3_nt: TGTGCCAGCAGCGTAGGGCCAGCGGGGGTCGCAGATACGCAGTATTTT; cdr3_aa: CASSVGPAGVADTQYF; j_call: TRBJ2-3; clone_size: NA; d_call: TRBD2; v_call: TRBV9
cdr3_nt: TGCGCCAGCAAGGCGGGGACAGGGAACGAAAAACTGTTTTTT; cdr3_aa: CASKAGTGNEKLFF; j_call: TRBJ1-4; clone_size: NA; d_call: TRBD1; v_call: TRBV5-1
cdr3_nt: TGTGCCAGCAGCTCTGCAGATACGCAGTATTTT; cdr3_aa: CASSSADTQYF; j_call: TRBJ2-3; clone_size: NA; d_call: NA; v_call: TRBV7-9
cdr3_nt: TGTGCCAGCAGCCAGGACCCGCAAGGGGATCAGCCCCAGCATTTT; cdr3_aa: CASSQDPQGDQPQHF; j_call: TRBJ1-5; clone_size: NA; d_call: NA; v_call: TRBV3-1/TRBV3-2
cdr3_nt: TGTGCCAGCAGCTTAGGGACACTGCAGGGTGCAACTAATGAAAAACTGTTTTTT; cdr3_aa: CASSLGTLQGATNEKLFF; j_call: TRBJ1-4; clone_size: NA; d_call: NA; v_call: TRBV7-2
cdr3_nt: TGTGCCAGCAGGATTCTAGCGGGGGGGGTAGGTGAGCAGTTCTTC; cdr3_aa: CASRILAGGVGEQFF; j_call: TRBJ2-1; clone_size: NA; d_call: TRBD2; v_call: TRBV6-5
cdr3_nt: TGTGCCAGCAGCCTACAGGGGGCAGGGGGCAATCAGCCCCAGCATTTT; cdr3_aa: CASSLQGAGGNQPQHF; j_call: TRBJ1-5; clone_size: NA; d_call: TRBD1; v_call: TRBV5-5
cdr3_nt: TGTGCCAGCAGCCCCGGGACAGGGACCTACGAGCAGTACTTC; cdr3_aa: CASSPGTGTYEQYF; j_call: TRBJ2-7; clone_size: NA; d_call: TRBD1; v_call: TRBV5-8
cdr3_nt: TGCGCCAGCAGTGAGGGGATAGCGGGGGCTTCTCGGGATGAGCAGTTCTTC; cdr3_aa: CASSEGIAGASRDEQFF; j_call: TRBJ2-1; clone_size: NA; d_call: TRBD2; v_call: TRBV10-1
cdr3_nt: TGTGCCTGGAGGGACACAGGGGAGTGGAACCAGTACTTC; cdr3_aa: CAWRDTGEWNQYF; j_call: TRBJ2-5; clone_size: once; d_call: TRBD1; v_call: TRBV30
cdr3_nt: TGTGCCAGCTCACTAGGTGGGAGCTCCTACAATGAGCAGTTCTTC; cdr3_aa: CASSLGGSSYNEQFF; j_call: TRBJ2-1; clone_size: NA; d_call: NA; v_call: TRBV18
cdr3_nt: TGTGCCAGCAGCTTGATGGGCGATCGGTTCTTC; cdr3_aa: CASSLMGDRFF; j_call: TRBJ2-1; clone_size: NA; d_call: NA; v_call: TRBV5-8
cdr3_nt: TGTGCCAGCAGCTTCCCGGGGGTGAACACTGAAGCTTTCTTT; cdr3_aa: CASSFPGVNTEAFF; j_call: TRBJ1-1; clone_size: few; d_call: NA; v_call: TRBV7-8
cdr3_nt: TGCGCCAGCAGCTGGGGACAGGGGGAGGGCTACACCTTC; cdr3_aa: CASSWGQGEGYTF; j_call: TRBJ1-2; clone_size: NA; d_call: TRBD1; v_call: TRBV5-1
cdr3_nt: TGTGCCACCAGCAGAGATCTAGGACAGCAAGAGACCCAGTACTTC; cdr3_aa: CATSRDLGQQETQYF; j_call: TRBJ2-5; clone_size: NA; d_call: NA; v_call: TRBV15
cdr3_nt: TGTGCTAGTGGTTTTAACTACGAGCAGTACTTC; cdr3_aa: CASGFNYEQYF; j_call: TRBJ2-7; clone_size: NA; d_call: NA; v_call: TRBV12-5
cdr3_nt: TGCAGCGTGCAGGTTTTTAACTATGGCTACACCTTC; cdr3_aa: CSVQVFNYGYTF; j_call: TRBJ1-2; clone_size: NA; d_call: NA; v_call: TRBV29-1
cdr3_nt: TGTGCCAGCACAGGTCCCTTTGACTATGGCTACACCTTC; cdr3_aa: CASTGPFDYGYTF; j_call: TRBJ1-2; clone_size: NA; d_call: NA; v_call: TRBV3-1/TRBV3-2